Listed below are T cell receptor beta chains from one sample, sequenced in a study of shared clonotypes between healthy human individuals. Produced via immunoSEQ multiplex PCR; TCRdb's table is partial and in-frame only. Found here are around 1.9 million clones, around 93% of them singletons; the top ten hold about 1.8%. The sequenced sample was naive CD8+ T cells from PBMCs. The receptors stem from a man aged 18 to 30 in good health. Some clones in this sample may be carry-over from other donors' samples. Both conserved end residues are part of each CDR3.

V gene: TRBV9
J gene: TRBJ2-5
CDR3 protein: CASSLNQRTAETQYF

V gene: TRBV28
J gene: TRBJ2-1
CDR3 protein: CASSHHLTSGEQFF

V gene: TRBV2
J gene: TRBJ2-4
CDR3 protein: CASSQWELGTEKNIQYF

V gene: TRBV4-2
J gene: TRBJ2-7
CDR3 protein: CASSQGSLAGPYEQYF

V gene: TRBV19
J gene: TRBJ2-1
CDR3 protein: CASTTSNEQFF

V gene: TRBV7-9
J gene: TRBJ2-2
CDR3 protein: CASSSRRTGEELFF

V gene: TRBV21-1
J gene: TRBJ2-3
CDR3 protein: CASSKGLEGADTQYF

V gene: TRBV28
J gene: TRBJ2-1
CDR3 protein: CASSKGLAGIEQFF

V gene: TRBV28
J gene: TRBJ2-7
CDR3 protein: CASLHDRGRYEQYF

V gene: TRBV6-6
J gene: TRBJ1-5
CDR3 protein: CASSQGFSQPQHF

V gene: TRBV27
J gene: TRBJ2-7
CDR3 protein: CASSLGNSVYEQYF

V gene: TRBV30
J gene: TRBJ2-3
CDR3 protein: CAWSGGWADTQYF

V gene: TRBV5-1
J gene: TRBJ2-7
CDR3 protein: CASSSGGGEQYF

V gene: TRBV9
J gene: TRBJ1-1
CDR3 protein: CASSPRGGGTEAFF

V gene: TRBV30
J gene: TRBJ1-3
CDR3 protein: CAWTGSGNTIYF

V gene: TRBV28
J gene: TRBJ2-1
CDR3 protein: CASRLLADVNEQFF

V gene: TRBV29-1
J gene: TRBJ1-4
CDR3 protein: CSVVARGANEKLFF

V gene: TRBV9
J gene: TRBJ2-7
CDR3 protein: CASSVGLGGQGVYEQYF

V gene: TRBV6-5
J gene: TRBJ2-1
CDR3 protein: CASSYGYNEQFF

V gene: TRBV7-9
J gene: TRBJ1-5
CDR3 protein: CASSQTGGAGEQPQHF

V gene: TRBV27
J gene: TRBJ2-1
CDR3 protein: CASSTSDYNEQFF

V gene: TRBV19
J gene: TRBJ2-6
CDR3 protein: CASSIRGSGANVLTF

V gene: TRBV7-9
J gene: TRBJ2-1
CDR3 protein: CASSLLPTSGSVEQFF

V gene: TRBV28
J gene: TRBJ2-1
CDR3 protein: CASSLPVYNEQFF

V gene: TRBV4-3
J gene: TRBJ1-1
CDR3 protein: CASSTANTEAFF

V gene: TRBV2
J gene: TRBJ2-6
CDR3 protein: CASSEGTGDITVGANVLTF

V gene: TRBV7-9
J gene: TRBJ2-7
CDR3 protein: CASSPPGVGAYEQYF

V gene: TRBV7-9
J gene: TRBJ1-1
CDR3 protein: CASSPPSGYPTEAFF

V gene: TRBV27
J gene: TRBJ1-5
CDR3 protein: CASSFRQNQPQHF

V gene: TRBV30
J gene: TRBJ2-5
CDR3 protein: CAFLSGSGETQYF

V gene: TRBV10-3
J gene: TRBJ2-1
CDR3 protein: CAIRDRGQDEQFF

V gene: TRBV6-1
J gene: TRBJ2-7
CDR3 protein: CASSALVAGRGEQYF

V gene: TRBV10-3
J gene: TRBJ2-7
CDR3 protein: CAISEETSGILGEQYF

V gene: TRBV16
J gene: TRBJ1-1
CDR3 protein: CASSRRTGMNTEAFF

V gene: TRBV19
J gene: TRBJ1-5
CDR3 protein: CASSMVGEYSNQPQHF

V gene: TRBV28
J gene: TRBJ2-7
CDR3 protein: CASSLLSSSYEQYF

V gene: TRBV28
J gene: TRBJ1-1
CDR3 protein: CASITGAEAFF

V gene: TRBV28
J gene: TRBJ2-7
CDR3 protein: CASTPGSTHEQYF

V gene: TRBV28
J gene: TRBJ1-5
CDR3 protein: CASTHGDYSNQPQHF

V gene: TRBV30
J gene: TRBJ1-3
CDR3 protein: CAWSVQLLSGNTIYF

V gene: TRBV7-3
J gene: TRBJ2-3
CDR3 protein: CASSLDGTSTDTQYF

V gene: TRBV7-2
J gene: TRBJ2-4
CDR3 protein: CASSLGRAGGDIQYF

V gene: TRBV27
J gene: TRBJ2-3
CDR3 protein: CASSLGGVPTDTQYF

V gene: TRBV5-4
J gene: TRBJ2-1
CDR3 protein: CASGTVNEQFF

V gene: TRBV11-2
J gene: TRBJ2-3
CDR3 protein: CASSLSGRPGDTQYF

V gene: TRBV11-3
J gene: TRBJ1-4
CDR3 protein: CASSLARGGDEKLFF

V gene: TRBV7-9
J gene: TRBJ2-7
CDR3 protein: CASSYSSNYEQYF

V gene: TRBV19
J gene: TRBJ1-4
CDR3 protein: CASTEGATNEKLFF

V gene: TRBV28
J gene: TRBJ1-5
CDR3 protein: CASTFGNQPQHF

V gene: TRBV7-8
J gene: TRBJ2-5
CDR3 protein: CASSLDYRDYRQETQYF

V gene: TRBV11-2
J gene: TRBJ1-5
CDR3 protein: CASSLGGGPNQPQHF

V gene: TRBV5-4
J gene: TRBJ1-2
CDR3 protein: CASSFDGPGGDGYTF

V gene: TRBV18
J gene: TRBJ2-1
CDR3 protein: CASSPPGQGLLSSYNEQFF

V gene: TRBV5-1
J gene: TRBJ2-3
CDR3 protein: CASSLAAGGPDTQYF